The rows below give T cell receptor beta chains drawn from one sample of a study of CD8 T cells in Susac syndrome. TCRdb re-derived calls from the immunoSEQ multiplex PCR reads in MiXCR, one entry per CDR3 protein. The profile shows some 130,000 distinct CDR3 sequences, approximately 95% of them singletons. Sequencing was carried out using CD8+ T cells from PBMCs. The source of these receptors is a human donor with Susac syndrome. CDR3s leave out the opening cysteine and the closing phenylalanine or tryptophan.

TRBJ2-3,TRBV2,ASSGSQGTDTQY
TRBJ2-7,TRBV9,ASSVGGVDEQY
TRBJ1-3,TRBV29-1,SVGRLGNTIY
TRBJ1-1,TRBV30,AWSVGFTEAF
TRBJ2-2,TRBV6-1,AGGLTDTGELF
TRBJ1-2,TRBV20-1,SAILPTNYGYT
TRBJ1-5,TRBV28,ASSDRNDQPQH
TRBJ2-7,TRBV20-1,SARDLGVSYEQY
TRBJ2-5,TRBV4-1,ASSQLQSVYQETQY
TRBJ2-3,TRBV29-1,SVVGGSTDTQY
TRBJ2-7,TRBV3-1,ASSGPSGRLPYEQY
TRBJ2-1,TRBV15,ATSSRSGNEQF
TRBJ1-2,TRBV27,ASSLVGGYT
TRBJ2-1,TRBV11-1,ASSLLAGGDEQF
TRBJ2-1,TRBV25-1,ASSEVAGGNEQF
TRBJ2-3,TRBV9,ASSGTDSTDTQY
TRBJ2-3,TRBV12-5,ASGLVLLAQLAGGQETRY
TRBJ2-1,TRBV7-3,ASSPFGL
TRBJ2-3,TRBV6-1,ASSPSTATSEGTQY
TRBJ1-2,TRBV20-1,SARDKEQGRGYT
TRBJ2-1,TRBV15,ATSTLSSGLSYNEQF
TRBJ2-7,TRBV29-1,SAHLGRDYEQY
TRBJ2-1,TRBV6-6,ASSYPGTGGYNEQF
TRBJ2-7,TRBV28,ASRETGPIDEQY
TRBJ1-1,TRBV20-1,SAPDRATEAF
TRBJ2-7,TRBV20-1,SPLGGGSYEQY
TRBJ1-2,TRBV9,ASSAGEDGYT
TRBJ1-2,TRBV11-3,ASSVGDRTDGYT
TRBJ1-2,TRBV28,ASSSTPGPLLGYT